This T cell receptor beta chain was captured by sequencing in a study of blood T cell repertoires in COVID-19. Study at large: Sites across the United States, Italy and Spain contributed samples from acute and convalescent COVID-19. PBMCs, B-cell-depleted T cells, or T cells were the source of the cDNA or gDNA that made up the material.

This CDR3 is 17 amino acids long. V was clipped by 8 bases and J by 0 bases; unmatched bases: 7. The germline gives CDR1 SGHTA, CDR2 FQGTGA. As originally analysed: Amplification of reference gene primers provided the estimated nucleated cell counts. TCRdb keeps only in-frame clones here, not all; method: immunoSEQ multiplex PCR. Clone size and the V and J calls come from that table; the DNA yielded D and trimming. The profile covers roughly 190,000 clones, with approximately 90% appearing a single time and approximately 5.6% taken by the ten largest. This TCR was sampled from a woman aged 40 to 50 who had recovered from COVID-19. The sequenced sample was peripheral blood. The rearrangement uses TRBV7-3 and TRBJ2-2; TRBD2 matches 12 bases. CDR3 amino acids: CASGLAGGPSNTGELFF. In DNA form, the CDR3 reads TGTGCCAGCGGGCTAGCGGGAGGGCCGTCGAACACCGGGGAGCTGTTTTTT.